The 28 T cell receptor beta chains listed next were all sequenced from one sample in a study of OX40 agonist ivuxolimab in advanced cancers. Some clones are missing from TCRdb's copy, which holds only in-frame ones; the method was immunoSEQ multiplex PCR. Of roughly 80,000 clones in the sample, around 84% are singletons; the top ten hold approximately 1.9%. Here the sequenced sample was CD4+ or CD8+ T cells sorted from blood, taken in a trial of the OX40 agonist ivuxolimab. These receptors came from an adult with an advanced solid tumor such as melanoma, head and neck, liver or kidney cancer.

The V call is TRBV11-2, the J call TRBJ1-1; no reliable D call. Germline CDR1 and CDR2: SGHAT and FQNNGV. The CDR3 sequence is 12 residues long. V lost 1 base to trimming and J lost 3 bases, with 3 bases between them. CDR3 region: CASSLGDTEAFF. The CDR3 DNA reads TGTGCCAGCAGCTTAGGGGACACTGAAGCTTTCTTT.

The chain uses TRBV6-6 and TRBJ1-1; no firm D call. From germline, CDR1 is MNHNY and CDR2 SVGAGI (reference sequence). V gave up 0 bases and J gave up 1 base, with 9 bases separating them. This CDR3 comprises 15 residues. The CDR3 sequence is CASSYSASGNTEAFF. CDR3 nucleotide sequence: TGTGCCAGCAGTTACTCAGCATCGGGGAACACTGAAGCTTTCTTT.

CDR3 loop: CASSLALRGNVRSYEQYF. In DNA form, the CDR3 reads TGTGCCAGCAGCTTAGCGCTGAGGGGGAACGTTAGGTCCTACGAGCAGTACTTC. The rearrangement links TRBV7-4 to TRBJ2-7; a weak D match, TRBD1 (6 bases). This CDR3 has 18 residues. V was shortened by 0 bases and J by 1 base, with 19 bases between the two germline ends. Germline assignment: CDR1 SGHVT and CDR2 SQSDAQ. Based on the CDR3 plus reference TRBV7-4 and TRBJ2-7, the full variable domain is GAGVSQSPRYKVAKRGRDVALRCDSISGHVTLYWYRQTLGQGSEVLTYSQSDAQRDKSGRPSGRFSAERPERSVSTLKIQRTEQGDSAVYLCASSLALRGNVRSYEQYFGPGTRLTVT.

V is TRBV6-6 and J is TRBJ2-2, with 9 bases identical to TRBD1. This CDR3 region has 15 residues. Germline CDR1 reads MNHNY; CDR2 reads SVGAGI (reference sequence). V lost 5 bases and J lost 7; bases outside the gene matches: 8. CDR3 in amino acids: CASSPRGQGNGELFF. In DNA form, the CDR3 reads TGTGCCAGCAGTCCCCGGGGACAGGGTAACGGGGAGCTGTTTTTT.

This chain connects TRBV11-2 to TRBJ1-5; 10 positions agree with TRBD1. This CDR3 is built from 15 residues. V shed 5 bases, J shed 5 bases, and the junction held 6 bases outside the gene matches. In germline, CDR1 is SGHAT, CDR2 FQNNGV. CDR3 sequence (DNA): TGTGCCAGCAGCACGGGACAGGGGAGTTATCAGCCCCAGCATTTT. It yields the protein CASSTGQGSYQPQHF.

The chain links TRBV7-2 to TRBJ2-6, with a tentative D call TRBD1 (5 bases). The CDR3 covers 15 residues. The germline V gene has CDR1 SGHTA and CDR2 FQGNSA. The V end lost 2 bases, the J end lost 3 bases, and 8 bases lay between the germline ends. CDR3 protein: CASSLQGGGANVLTF. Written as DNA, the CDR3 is TGTGCCAGCAGCTTACAGGGTGGTGGGGCCAACGTCCTGACTTTC.

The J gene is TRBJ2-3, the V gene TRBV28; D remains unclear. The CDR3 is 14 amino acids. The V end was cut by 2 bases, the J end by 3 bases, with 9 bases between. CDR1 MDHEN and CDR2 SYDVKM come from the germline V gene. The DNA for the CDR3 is TGTGCCAGCAGTTTAGGAAGTTGGACAGATACGCAGTATTTT. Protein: CASSLGSWTDTQYF.

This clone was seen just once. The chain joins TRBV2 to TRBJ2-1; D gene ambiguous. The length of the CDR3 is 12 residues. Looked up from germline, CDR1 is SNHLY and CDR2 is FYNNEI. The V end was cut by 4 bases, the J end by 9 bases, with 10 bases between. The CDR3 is CASSALGGEQFF. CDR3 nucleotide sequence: TGTGCCAGCAGTGCTCTAGGTGGTGAGCAGTTCTTC.

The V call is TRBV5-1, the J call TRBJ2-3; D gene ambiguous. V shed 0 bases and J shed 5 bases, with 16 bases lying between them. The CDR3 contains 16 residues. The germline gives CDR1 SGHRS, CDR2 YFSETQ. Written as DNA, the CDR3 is TGCGCCAGCAGCTTGGAACCCACACAAACCAGAGATACGCAGTATTTT. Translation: CASSLEPTQTRDTQYF.

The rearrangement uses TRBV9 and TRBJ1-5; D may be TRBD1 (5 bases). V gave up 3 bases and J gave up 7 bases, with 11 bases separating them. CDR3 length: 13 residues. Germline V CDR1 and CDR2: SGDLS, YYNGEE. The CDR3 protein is CASSAGGDQPQHF. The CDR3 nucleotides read TGTGCCAGCAGCGCTGGGGGGGACCAGCCCCAGCATTTT.

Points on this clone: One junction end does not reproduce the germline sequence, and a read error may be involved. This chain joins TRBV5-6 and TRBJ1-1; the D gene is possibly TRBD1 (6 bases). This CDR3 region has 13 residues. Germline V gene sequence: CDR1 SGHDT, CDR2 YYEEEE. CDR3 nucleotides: TGTGCCAGCAGCTTGAGTCTAAGGACAGCGGCTGGATTT. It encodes CASSLSLRTAAGF.

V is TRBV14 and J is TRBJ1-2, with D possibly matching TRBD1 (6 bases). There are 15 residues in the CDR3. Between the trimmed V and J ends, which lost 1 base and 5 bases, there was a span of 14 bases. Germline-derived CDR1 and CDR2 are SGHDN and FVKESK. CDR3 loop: CASSQGAGDTYGYTF. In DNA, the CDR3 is TGTGCCAGCAGCCAAGGGGCAGGGGATACGTATGGCTACACCTTC.

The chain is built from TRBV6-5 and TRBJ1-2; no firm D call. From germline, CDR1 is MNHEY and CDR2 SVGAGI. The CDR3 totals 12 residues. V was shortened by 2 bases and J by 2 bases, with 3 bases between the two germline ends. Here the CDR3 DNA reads TGTGCCAGCAGTTACGAAAACTATGGCTACACCTTC. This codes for CASSYENYGYTF.

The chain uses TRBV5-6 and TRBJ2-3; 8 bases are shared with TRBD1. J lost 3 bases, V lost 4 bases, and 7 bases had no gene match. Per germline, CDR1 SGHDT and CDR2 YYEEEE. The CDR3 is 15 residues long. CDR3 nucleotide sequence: TGTGCCAGCAGCCCCCGGGGGACAGGAACAGATACGCAGTATTTT. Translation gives CASSPRGTGTDTQYF. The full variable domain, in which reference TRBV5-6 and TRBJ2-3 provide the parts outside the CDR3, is DAGVTQSPTHLIKTRGQQVTLRCSPKSGHDTVSWYQQALGQGPQFIFQYYEEEERQRGNFPDRFSGHQFPNYSSELNVNALLLGDSALYLCASSPRGTGTDTQYFGPGTRLTVL.

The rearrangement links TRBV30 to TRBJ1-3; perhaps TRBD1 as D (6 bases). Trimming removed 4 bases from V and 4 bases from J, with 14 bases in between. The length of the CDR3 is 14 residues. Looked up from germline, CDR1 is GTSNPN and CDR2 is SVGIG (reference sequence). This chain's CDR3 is CAWMGRGSGNTIYF. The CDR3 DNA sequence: TGTGCCTGGATGGGCAGGGGAAGCGGAAACACCATATATTTT.

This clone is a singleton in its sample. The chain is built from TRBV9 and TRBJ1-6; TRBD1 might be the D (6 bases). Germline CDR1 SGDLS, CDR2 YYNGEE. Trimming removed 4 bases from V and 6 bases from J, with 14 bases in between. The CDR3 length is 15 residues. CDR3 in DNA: TGTGCCAGCAGCACCTCGGGGGCGCGTAATTCACCCCTCCACTTT. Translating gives CASSTSGARNSPLHF.

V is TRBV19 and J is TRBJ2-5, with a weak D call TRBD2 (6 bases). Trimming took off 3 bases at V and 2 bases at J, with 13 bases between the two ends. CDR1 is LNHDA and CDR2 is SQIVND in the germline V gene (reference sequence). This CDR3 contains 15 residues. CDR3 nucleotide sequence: TGTGCCAGTAGTATGGGGGGAGGCTTTCAAGAGACCCAGTACTTC. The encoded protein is CASSMGGGFQETQYF.

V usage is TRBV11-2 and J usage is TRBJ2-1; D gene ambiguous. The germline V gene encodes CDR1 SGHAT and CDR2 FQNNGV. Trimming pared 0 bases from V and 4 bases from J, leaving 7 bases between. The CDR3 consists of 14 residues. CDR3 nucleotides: TGTGCCAGCAGCTTAGAACCAATGTACAATGAGCAGTTCTTC. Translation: CASSLEPMYNEQFF.

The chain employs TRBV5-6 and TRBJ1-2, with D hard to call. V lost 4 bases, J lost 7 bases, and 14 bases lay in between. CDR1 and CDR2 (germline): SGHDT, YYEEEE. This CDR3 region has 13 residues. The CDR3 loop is CASSVSRPPGYTF. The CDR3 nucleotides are TGTGCCAGCAGCGTGAGTCGGCCTCCTGGCTACACCTTC.

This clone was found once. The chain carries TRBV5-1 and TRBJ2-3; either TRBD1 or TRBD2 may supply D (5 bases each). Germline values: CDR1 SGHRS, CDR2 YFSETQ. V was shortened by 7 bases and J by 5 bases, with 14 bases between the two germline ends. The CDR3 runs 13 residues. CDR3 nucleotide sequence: TGCGCCAGCGCAGGGACCGAGTTAGATACGCAGTATTTT. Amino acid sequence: CASAGTELDTQYF.

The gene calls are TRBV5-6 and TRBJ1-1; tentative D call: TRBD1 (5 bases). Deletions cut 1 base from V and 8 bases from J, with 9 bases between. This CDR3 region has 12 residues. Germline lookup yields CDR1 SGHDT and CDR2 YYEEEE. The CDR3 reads CASSLWGREAFF. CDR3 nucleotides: TGTGCCAGCAGCTTGTGGGGGAGAGAAGCTTTCTTT.

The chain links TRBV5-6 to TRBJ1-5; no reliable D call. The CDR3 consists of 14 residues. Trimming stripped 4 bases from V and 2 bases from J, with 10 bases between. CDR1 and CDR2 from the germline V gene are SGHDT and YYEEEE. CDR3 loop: CASSPRGRNQPQHF. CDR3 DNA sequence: TGTGCCAGCAGCCCCCGCGGCCGCAATCAGCCCCAGCATTTT. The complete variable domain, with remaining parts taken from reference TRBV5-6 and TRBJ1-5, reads DAGVTQSPTHLIKTRGQQVTLRCSPKSGHDTVSWYQQALGQGPQFIFQYYEEEERQRGNFPDRFSGHQFPNYSSELNVNALLLGDSALYLCASSPRGRNQPQHFGDGTRLSIL.

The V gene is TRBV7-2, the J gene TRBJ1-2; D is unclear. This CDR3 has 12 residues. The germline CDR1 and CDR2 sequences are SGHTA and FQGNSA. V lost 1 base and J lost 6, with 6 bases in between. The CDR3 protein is CASSLDWDGYTF. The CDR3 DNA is TGTGCCAGCAGCTTAGATTGGGATGGCTACACCTTC.

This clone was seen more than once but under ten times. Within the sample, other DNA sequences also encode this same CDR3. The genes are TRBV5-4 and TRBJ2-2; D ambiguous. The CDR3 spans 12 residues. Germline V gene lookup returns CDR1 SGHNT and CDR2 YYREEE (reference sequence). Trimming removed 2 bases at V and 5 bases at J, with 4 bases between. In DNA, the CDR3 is TGTGCCAGCAGCTTTTATACCGGGGAGCTGTTTTTT. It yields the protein CASSFYTGELFF.

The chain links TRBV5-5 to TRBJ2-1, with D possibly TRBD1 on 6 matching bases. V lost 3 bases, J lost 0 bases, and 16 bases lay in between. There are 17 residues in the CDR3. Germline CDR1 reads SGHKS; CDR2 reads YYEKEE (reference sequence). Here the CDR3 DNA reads TGTGCCAGCAGCTCTGGTTGGGGGCGAAGCTCCTACAATGAGCAGTTCTTC. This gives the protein CASSSGWGRSSYNEQFF.

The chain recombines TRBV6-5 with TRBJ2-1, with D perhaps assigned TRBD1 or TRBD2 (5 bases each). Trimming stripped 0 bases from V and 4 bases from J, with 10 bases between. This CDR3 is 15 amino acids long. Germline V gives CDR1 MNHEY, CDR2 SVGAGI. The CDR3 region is CASSYSNGAYNEQFF. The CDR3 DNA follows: TGTGCCAGCAGTTACTCGAACGGGGCGTACAATGAGCAGTTCTTC.

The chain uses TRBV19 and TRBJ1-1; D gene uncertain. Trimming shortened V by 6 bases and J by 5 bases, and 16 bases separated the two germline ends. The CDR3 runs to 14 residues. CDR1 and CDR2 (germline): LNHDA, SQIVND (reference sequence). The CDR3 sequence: CASRLYKEGTEAFF. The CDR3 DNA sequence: TGTGCCAGTAGGTTGTATAAGGAAGGGACTGAAGCTTTCTTT.

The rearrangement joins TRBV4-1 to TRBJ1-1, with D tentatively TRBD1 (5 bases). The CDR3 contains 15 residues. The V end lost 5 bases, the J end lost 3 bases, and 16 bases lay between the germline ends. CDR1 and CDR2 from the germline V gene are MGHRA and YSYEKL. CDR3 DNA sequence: TGCGCCAGCAGCTTCCGGACACCCAGGGACACTGAAGCTTTCTTT. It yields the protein CASSFRTPRDTEAFF.